What follows are 27 T cell receptor beta chains derived from one specimen sequenced in a study of CD8+CD57+ T cells in acquired aplastic anemia. Both TCR beta VDJ combination and CDR3 sequence profiling were carried out. Genomic DNA was the template for this profiling. Each CDR3 protein is one row after TCRdb ran MiXCR on the reads. The sample includes about 200,000 distinct CDR3 sequences, approximately 65% of them seen just once. In patients chosen for sequencing, flow cytometry had shown CD8+CD57+ cell expansion. Material: sorted CD4+, CD8+, or CD8+CD57+ T cells (not recorded which) from PBMCs. All receptors derive from a human donor with aplastic anemia.

The rearrangement uses TRBV29-1 and TRBJ2-3, with 8 bases lining up with TRBD1. The length of the CDR3 is 14 residues. V was pared by 6 bases and J by 1 base, with 6 bases of the junction left unmatched. CDR1 SQVTM and CDR2 ANQGSEA come from the germline V gene. The CDR3 protein is CSVPPGGGTDTQYF. The CDR3 region has the DNA TGCAGCGTCCCCCCAGGGGGCGGCACAGATACGCAGTATTTT.

The chain has TRBV20-1 and TRBJ2-1, with TRBD2 matching 10 bases. Germline V gene lookup returns CDR1 DFQATT and CDR2 SNEGSKA (reference sequence). The trim removed 4 bases at V and 7 bases at J, leaving 7 bases unmatched. This CDR3 is built from 14 residues. CDR3 amino acids: CSAKRTSGLNEQFF. DNA of the CDR3: TGCAGTGCTAAAAGGACTAGCGGTCTGAATGAGCAGTTCTTC.

This clonotype was detected many times. The chain joins TRBV20-1 to TRBJ1-6; the D gene is possibly TRBD1 (6 bases). Deletions cut 2 bases from V and 4 bases from J, with 15 bases between. Germline-derived CDR1 and CDR2 are DFQATT and SNEGSKA (reference sequence). The CDR3 spans 16 residues. This CDR3 is CSARLTLGAYNSPLHF. CDR3 DNA: TGCAGTGCTAGACTCACCCTGGGGGCTTATAATTCACCCCTCCACTTT.

The rearrangement links TRBV7-2 to TRBJ1-2; the D gene is possibly TRBD1 (5 bases). This CDR3 contains 13 residues. The germline V gene has CDR1 SGHTA and CDR2 FQGNSA. The germline V and J ends were trimmed by 5 bases and 8 bases, with 15 bases remaining between them. CDR3 loop: CASSLGADSGYTF. Here the CDR3 DNA reads TGTGCCAGCAGCCTCGGGGCCGATAGCGGCTACACCTTC. Drawing the rest from reference TRBV7-2 and TRBJ1-2, the complete variable domain is GAGVSQSPSNKVTEKGKDVELRCDPISGHTALYWYRQSLGQGLEFLIYFQGNSAPDKSGLPSDRFSAERTGGSVSTLTIQRTQQEDSAVYLCASSLGADSGYTFGSGTRLTVV.

This chain links TRBV2 with TRBJ1-5; possible D gene TRBD1, 6 bases. The CDR3 covers 14 residues. The germline gives CDR1 SNHLY, CDR2 FYNNEI. The ends were cut back, 6 bases at V and 4 bases at J, with 13 bases in the middle. The chain's CDR3 is CASSPRTGNQPQHF. As DNA, the CDR3 is TGTGCCAGCAGCCCCCGCACAGGGAATCAGCCCCAGCATTTT.

The chain couples TRBV19 to TRBJ2-2, with D unclear. The V end lost 3 bases, the J end lost 6 bases, and 8 bases lay between the germline ends. CDR3 length: 13 residues. Germline loops: CDR1 LNHDA, CDR2 SQIVND (reference sequence). CDR3 sequence (DNA): TGTGCCAGTAGTATTAAGGGTTCCGGGGAGCTGTTTTTT. Translation gives CASSIKGSGELFF.

Details on this clonotype: A much larger clonotype is one base distant, so this may be a read error. The V gene is TRBV4-1, the J gene TRBJ2-7, with no clear D. The germline V gene encodes CDR1 MGHRA and CDR2 YSYEKL. This CDR3 comprises 15 residues. CDR3 nucleotides: TGCGCCGGCAGCCAAGATATAACTTCCTCCTACGAGCAGTACTTC. Protein sequence: CAGSQDITSSYEQYF.

This clonotype was detected only a few times. J is TRBJ1-1 and V is TRBV30, with D possibly TRBD1 on 6 matching bases. Trimming shortened V by 0 bases and J by 4 bases, and 15 bases separated the two germline ends. The CDR3 runs to 15 residues. Per the germline V gene, CDR1 is GTSNPN and CDR2 is SVGIG (reference sequence). The chain's CDR3 is CAWSVWAGVGTEAFF. CDR3 nucleotide sequence: TGTGCCTGGAGTGTATGGGCAGGGGTTGGCACTGAAGCTTTCTTT.

The chain employs TRBV19 and TRBJ2-4, with 7 bases identical to TRBD2. In germline, CDR1 is LNHDA, CDR2 SQIVND (reference sequence). CDR3 length equals 15 residues. The trim removed 5 bases at V and 6 bases at J, leaving 10 bases unmatched. The CDR3 region is CASSPRREGRNIQYF. The CDR3 region has the DNA TGTGCCAGTAGTCCCCGAAGGGAGGGTAGAAACATTCAGTACTTC. Full variable domain (missing parts from reference TRBV19 and TRBJ2-4): DGGITQSPKYLFRKEGQNVTLSCEQNLNHDAMYWYRQDPGQGLRLIYYSQIVNDFQKGDIAEGYSVSREKKESFPLTVTSAQKNPTAFYLCASSPRREGRNIQYFGAGTRLSVL.

The chain recombines TRBV9 with TRBJ1-6; TRBD1 aligns across 10 bases. Germline V gives CDR1 SGDLS, CDR2 YYNGEE. V lost 5 bases, J lost 6 bases, and 5 bases stayed unmatched. This CDR3 comprises 15 residues. CDR3: CASRFRDRGNSPLHF. The CDR3 DNA sequence: TGTGCCAGCAGGTTCCGGGACAGGGGTAATTCACCCCTCCACTTT.

This chain joins TRBV24-1 and TRBJ2-2; weak D call: TRBD2 (6 bases). The V gene's germline CDR1 is KGHDR and CDR2 SFDVKD. V lost 3 bases and J lost 1, with 8 bases in between. CDR3 size: 15 residues. The CDR3: CATSDVGGNTGELFF. In nucleotides, the CDR3 is TGTGCCACCAGTGATGTGGGGGGGAACACCGGGGAGCTGTTTTTT.

The rearrangement uses TRBV2 and TRBJ1-4; no firm D call. Germline V lookup: CDR1 SNHLY, CDR2 FYNNEI. CDR3 length equals 14 residues. V was clipped by 6 bases and J by 3 bases, with 11 bases between them. The CDR3 DNA is TGTGCCAGCAGCGTAGATGTGGCTAATGAAAAACTGTTTTTT. Translating it yields CASSVDVANEKLFF.

The V call is TRBV10-1, the J call TRBJ2-7; 7 nucleotides match TRBD1. Germline V lookup: CDR1 WNHNN, CDR2 SYGVQD (reference sequence). The length of the CDR3 is 14 residues. Unmatched junction bases numbered 4, after V lost 4 bases and J lost 1 base. For the CDR3, the DNA is TGCGCCAGCAGTGTAGAGACAGGGTCCTACGAGCAGTACTTC. Translated: CASSVETGSYEQYF.

V gene TRBV7-2 combines with J gene TRBJ2-7; D not resolved. Trimming stripped 2 bases from V and 0 bases from J, with 11 bases between. The CDR3 spans 15 residues. Germline loops: CDR1 SGHTA, CDR2 FQGNSA. The CDR3 coding sequence is TGTGCCAGCAGCTTATCAGGTATGGCCTCCTACGAGCAGTACTTC. Translated, it gives CASSLSGMASYEQYF.

The chain carries TRBV19 and TRBJ2-1; the match to TRBD2 covers 13 bases. V was clipped by 2 bases and J by 9 bases; unmatched bases: 4. Germline V lookup: CDR1 LNHDA, CDR2 SQIVND (reference sequence). The CDR3 is 15 residues long. In nucleotides, the CDR3 is TGTGCCAGTAGTATAAGGACTAGCGGGGGTGGTGAGCAGTTCTTC. Protein sequence: CASSIRTSGGGEQFF.

This chain links TRBV19 with TRBJ1-6, with 7 bases lining up with TRBD1. J was trimmed by 7 bases and V by 10 bases; bases with no gene match: 13. This CDR3 spans 15 amino acids. Germline V CDR1 and CDR2: LNHDA, SQIVND (reference sequence). As DNA, the CDR3 is TGTGCCACCCGACAGGGCTTTGTTGAGAATTCACCCCTCCACTTT. Translating gives CATRQGFVENSPLHF.

CDR3: CSVAGTETQYF. DNA for the CDR3: TGCAGCGTTGCAGGGACAGAGACCCAGTACTTC. This chain connects TRBV29-1 to TRBJ2-5; the D gene could be TRBD1 or TRBD2 (5 bases each). There are 11 residues in the CDR3. V was trimmed by 4 bases and J by 4 bases, leaving 7 bases between them. The germline V gene has CDR1 SQVTM and CDR2 ANQGSEA.

This clonotype was found a few times. This chain joins TRBV4-3 and TRBJ1-6; no definite D call. V was shortened by 0 bases and J by 7 bases, with 4 bases between the two germline ends. This CDR3 comprises 13 residues. Germline V CDR1 and CDR2: LGHNA, YSLEER. DNA of the CDR3: TGCGCCAGCAGCCAAGAGGGGAATTCACCCCTCCACTTT. This codes for CASSQEGNSPLHF.

This sequence joins TRBV7-2 and TRBJ2-7; TRBD1 matches at 7 bases. Germline V CDR1 and CDR2: SGHTA, FQGNSA. The CDR3 extends over 15 amino acids. Trimming took 1 base from V and 3 from J; bases not matched to a gene: 6. The CDR3 bases are TGTGCCAGCAGCTTAGTCACGAGACAGGGCTACGAGCAGTACTTC. It codes for CASSLVTRQGYEQYF.

This chain connects TRBV6-6 to TRBJ2-7, with D unclear. Germline CDR1 reads MNHNY; CDR2 reads SVGAGI (reference sequence). The CDR3 spans 14 residues. Deletions cut 2 bases from V and 3 bases from J, with 11 bases between. DNA for the CDR3: TGTGCCAGCAGTTACGGTGCAGGAGACTACGAGCAGTACTTC. Translation gives CASSYGAGDYEQYF.

This chain joins TRBV7-9 and TRBJ2-1; D is uncertain. With 1 base removed from V and 2 bases from J, the gap between germline ends came to 9 bases. Per germline, CDR1 SEHNR and CDR2 FQNEAQ (reference sequence). The CDR3 sequence is 15 residues long. The CDR3 nucleotides are TGTGCCAGCAGCTTAGGTTCCATTGCCTACAATGAGCAGTTCTTC. As protein: CASSLGSIAYNEQFF.

This chain connects TRBV10-3 to TRBJ2-7, with D possibly being TRBD1 (6 bases). The CDR3 covers 13 residues. Between the trimmed V and J ends, which lost 4 bases and 5 bases, there was a span of 12 bases. Germline V lookup: CDR1 ENHRY, CDR2 SYGVKD. Here the CDR3 reads CAISAGRGHEQYF. CDR3 DNA sequence: TGTGCCATCAGTGCGGGCAGGGGACACGAGCAGTACTTC.

This chain uses TRBV10-3 with TRBJ2-1; TRBD2 is a possible D gene (6 bases). Per the germline V gene, CDR1 is ENHRY and CDR2 is SYGVKD. The V end lost 6 bases, the J end lost 0 bases, and 15 bases lay between the germline ends. The CDR3 is 16 amino acids. The CDR3 DNA follows: TGTGCCATCAGCCGTCCGCCAGCGGGCTCCTACAATGAGCAGTTCTTC. Translating it yields CAISRPPAGSYNEQFF.

This clonotype was recorded once. The V and J genes are TRBV19 and TRBJ2-2, with a weak D call TRBD2 (5 bases). This CDR3 spans 15 amino acids. V lost 4 bases and J lost 0, with 9 bases in between. Germline CDR1 LNHDA, CDR2 SQIVND (reference sequence). The CDR3 DNA is TGTGCCAGTAGTAGCAGCGGAACGAACACCGGGGAGCTGTTTTTT. Its translation: CASSSSGTNTGELFF. Full variable domain (remainder filled in from reference TRBV19 and TRBJ2-2): DGGITQSPKYLFRKEGQNVTLSCEQNLNHDAMYWYRQDPGQGLRLIYYSQIVNDFQKGDIAEGYSVSREKKESFPLTVTSAQKNPTAFYLCASSSSGTNTGELFFGEGSRLTVL.

The rearrangement links TRBV4-1 to TRBJ2-5; 10 bases are a match to TRBD2. CDR3 length equals 16 residues. V lost 4 bases and J lost 5; bases outside the gene matches: 10. Germline V gene data show CDR1 as MGHRA and CDR2 as YSYEKL. CDR3 bases: TGCGCCAGCAGCCCTAGCGGGAGAGTGGACGGGGAGACCCAGTACTTC. This gives the protein CASSPSGRVDGETQYF.

Turning to this clonotype: This may be a read error: a much more frequent sequence differs by one nucleotide. The chain uses TRBV9 and TRBJ2-7; tentatively, D is TRBD2 (5 bases). Looked up from germline, CDR1 is SGDLS and CDR2 is YYNGEE. Trimming stripped 0 bases from V and 3 bases from J, with 7 bases between. The CDR3 is 13 residues long. The CDR3 DNA is TGTGCCAGCAGCGTAGCGGGGTTCTACGAGCAGTACTTC. Protein: CASSVAGFYEQYF.

This clonotype was detected ten times or more. The chain has TRBV29-1 and TRBJ1-1, with 7 bases identical to TRBD1. V shed 4 bases, J shed 0 bases, and the junction held 2 bases outside the gene matches. This CDR3 has 13 amino acids. Germline lookup yields CDR1 SQVTM and CDR2 ANQGSEA. CDR3 amino acids: CSVGGQMNTEAFF. CDR3 bases: TGCAGCGTTGGGGGACAGATGAACACTGAAGCTTTCTTT.